One TCR beta chain is described in this entry. The antigen remains undetermined. This entry is derived from a study of siplizumab effects on memory and regulatory T cells. Broader study findings: Phenotypic classification as naive or memory proved unattainable for roughly 80-96% of proliferating CD4+ or CD8+ clones. The authors mapped only a minor fraction of alloreactive clones to unstimulated subsets. In siplizumab cultures, the suppressive function of proliferating Tregs remained unconfirmed. Naive T cells were seen as more diverse than memory cells and as major alloresponse contributors.

Assay used: immunoSEQ multiplex PCR; TCRdb lists only in-frame clones, some missing. The sample holds 110,000 or so clones, under 95% seen once. The V and J ends lost 2 bases and 6 bases respectively, with 10 bases between them. CDR3 length: 14 amino acids. From germline, CDR1 is SNHLY and CDR2 FYNNEI. Material for sequencing was Tregs sorted from blood. The V and J genes are TRBV2 and TRBJ1-4; possible D gene TRBD1, 6 bases. This TCR derives from a human donor in good health. This chain's CDR3 is CASSEQGTHEKLFF. CDR3 sequence (DNA): TGTGCCAGCAGTGAACAGGGGACACATGAAAAACTGTTTTTT.